This T cell receptor (beta chain) was profiled in a study of cytomegalovirus exposure and HLA in healthy donors. The study's findings and limits: An analysis done earlier found most TCR beta V segments productive about 87% or about 30% of the time. The authors listed 150 to 200 TCR beta chains as cytomegalovirus-associated. Association of 16,951 TCR beta sequences with HLA alleles was found at 0.05 false discovery rate in a later analysis.

V was clipped by 4 bases and J by 2 bases, with 12 bases between them. Germline values: CDR1 SGHNT, CDR2 YYREEE (reference sequence). This CDR3 is built from 14 residues. Remarks on this clone: Its antigen is not identified.

PCR involved 60 Vbeta and 13 Jbeta primers. Libraries were prepared by immunoSEQ multiplex PCR; TCRdb keeps only in-frame clonotypes and omits some of them. In the table there are 150,000 to 200,000 clones, more than 85% of which are singletons. The chain has TRBV5-4 and TRBJ1-2, with TRBD1 as a possible D gene (6 bases). Sequencing was performed on PBMCs. This clonotype originated in a girl in the first two years of life in good health and CMV-seronegative. The CDR3 sequence is CASSLRTANYGYTF. The CDR3 DNA reads TGTGCCAGCAGCCTTAGGACAGCCAACTATGGCTACACCTTC. Full variable domain (rest looked up from reference TRBV5-4 and TRBJ1-2): ETGVTQSPTHLIKTRGQQVTLRCSSQSGHNTVSWYQQALGQGPQFIFQYYREEENGRGNFPPRFSGLQFPNYSSELNVNALELDDSALYLCASSLRTANYGYTFGSGTRLTVV.